These T cell receptor beta chains were read from a single sample in a study of patients and donors after allogeneic stem cell transplantation. TCRdb reanalysed the RT-PCR reads using MiXCR and keeps one entry per CDR3 protein. The sample lists tens of thousands of distinct CDR3 sequences, about 44% occurring once. The material sequenced was blood, either unsorted or a sorted T cell fraction (not recorded which). These TCRs come from a human donor who was either an allogeneic HSCT recipient or a stem cell or donor lymphocyte infusion donor (not recorded which). It is not recorded whose cells these are; they may come from a transplant donor. Both conserved end residues are part of each CDR3. The order of the fields is D gene, clone size, V gene, J gene, CDR3 DNA, CDR3 protein. D genes are given only for firm matches. The size field is filled for only some rows; it gives once, few, many or a size class.

-,few,TRBV12-3/TRBV12-4,TRBJ1-2,TGTGCCAGCAGTCCCCTCAGGGGAAACGGCTACACCTTC,CASSPLRGNGYTF
-,few,TRBV6-2/TRBV6-3,TRBJ1-5,TGTGCCAGCAGTTCGATAGGGGGACAGCCCCAGCATTTT,CASSSIGGQPQHF
-,-,TRBV19,TRBJ2-7,TGTGCCAGTAGCGGGACCGGCTACGAGCAGTACTTC,CASSGTGYEQYF
TRBD1,-,TRBV19,TRBJ1-5,TGTGCCAGTAATGACAGGGGCGGCAATCAGCCCCAGCATTTT,CASNDRGGNQPQHF
-,once,TRBV29-1,TRBJ2-7,TGCAGCGTTGTTTTGCGGCGCTCCTACGAGCAGTACTTC,CSVVLRRSYEQYF
-,-,TRBV4-3,TRBJ2-5,TGCGCCAGCAGCGGAACGGAGCAAGAGACCCAGTACTTC,CASSGTEQETQYF
-,few,TRBV4-1,TRBJ1-1,TGCGCCAGCAGCCAAGAGGGAGTTATGAACACTGAAGCTTTCTTT,CASSQEGVMNTEAFF
TRBD1,-,TRBV12-3/TRBV12-4,TRBJ1-4,TGTGCCAGCAGTCGGACAGGGTGGGATGAAAAACTGTTTTTT,CASSRTGWDEKLFF
TRBD1,-,TRBV20-1,TRBJ1-6,TGCAGTGCTACCGGGACAGGGAAGTCACCCCTCCACTTT,CSATGTGKSPLHF
TRBD1,-,TRBV6-6,TRBJ1-5,TGTGCCAGCCTCCCCGACAGGGGGCACAGCAATCAGCCCCAGCATTTT,CASLPDRGHSNQPQHF
-,-,TRBV3-1,TRBJ2-7,TGTGCCAGCAGCCGACTCCTCGCACCGATATACGAGCAGTACTTC,CASSRLLAPIYEQYF
TRBD2,few,TRBV6-5,TRBJ2-7,TGTGCCAGCAGCCGGACTAGTAACTCCTACGAGCAGTACTTC,CASSRTSNSYEQYF
-,many,TRBV4-3,TRBJ1-2,TGCGCCAGCAGCCAAGATTATCCAGGCCCCGATGGCTACACCTTC,CASSQDYPGPDGYTF
-,-,TRBV9,TRBJ2-3,TGTGCCAGCAGCCCTTTTGAGCCTCTCACAGATACGCAGTATTTT,CASSPFEPLTDTQYF
-,few,TRBV6-5,TRBJ1-1,TGTGCCAGCACTCCCTGGGCAGGGGCTGAAGCTTTCTTT,CASTPWAGAEAFF
-,-,TRBV21-1,TRBJ1-6,TGTGCCAGCAGCAAAGCCGAGGACAGCGTTAATTCACCCCTCCACTTT,CASSKAEDSVNSPLHF
-,-,TRBV20-1,TRBJ1-6,TGCAGTGCTCAGGCAGGGAGCTCCTATAATTCACCCCTCCACTTT,CSAQAGSSYNSPLHF
-,-,TRBV27,TRBJ2-7,TGTGCCAGCAGTTTGGGGGTCCCGGGAGAGCAGTACTTC,CASSLGVPGEQYF
-,-,TRBV10-3,TRBJ2-7,TGTGCCATCAGTACAGGAGCCTACGAGCAGTACTTC,CAISTGAYEQYF
-,-,TRBV19,TRBJ2-5,TGTGCCAGTAGTACAGGACAAAAAGAGACCCAGTACTTC,CASSTGQKETQYF
-,-,TRBV28,TRBJ2-1,TGTGCCAGCACTCTGGGGGCAAATGAGCAGTTCTTC,CASTLGANEQFF
-,-,TRBV3-1,TRBJ1-1,TGTGCCAGCGGTAGGACGATGAACACTGAAGCTTTCTTT,CASGRTMNTEAFF
TRBD2,-,TRBV20-1,TRBJ2-1,TGCAGTGCTAGAATAGCGGGAATACTGAACAATGAGCAGTTCTTC,CSARIAGILNNEQFF
TRBD1,-,TRBV6-6,TRBJ1-3,TGTGCCAGCAGTTCCATGACAGGGGGGCATCCTAGCTCTGGAAACACCATATATTTT,CASSSMTGGHPSSGNTIYF
-,once,TRBV27,TRBJ1-2,TGTGCCAGCAGTCAAAGTATACAGATAAACTATGGCTACACCTTC,CASSQSIQINYGYTF
TRBD1,-,TRBV29-1,TRBJ1-2,TGCAGCGTCCCGGGACAGGGGGCGACTGGCTACACCTTC,CSVPGQGATGYTF
-,-,TRBV20-1,TRBJ1-2,TGCAGTGCTAACGGCAGGGGTGGCTATGGCTACACCTTC,CSANGRGGYGYTF
-,-,TRBV6-5,TRBJ1-2,TGTGCCAGCAGTTACTCCCGGGGCCAGGGTGGCTACACCTTC,CASSYSRGQGGYTF
-,-,TRBV12-3/TRBV12-4,TRBJ1-2,TGTGCCAGCAGTTTGGGAAGGCACTATGGCTACACCTTC,CASSLGRHYGYTF